This is a list of T cell receptor beta chains from one sample in a study of T cell responses to AZD1222 COVID-19 vaccine. Method: immunoSEQ multiplex PCR; TCRdb's copy keeps in-frame clones and lacks some. Of more than 150,000 clones listed, 85% to 90% are singletons. The sample here was peripheral blood, taken on day 0 of AZD1222 vaccination. These receptors were collected from an adult in good health. The CDR3 runs from the conserved cysteine through the conserved F or W. The D gene is left open where the match is weak. The size entry is marked missing in some rows and otherwise reads once, few, many or a size class.

>TRBJ1-2|TRBV7-6|.|.|15
TGTGCCAGCAGCTTAGTGGAGACAGCCCCGTATGGCTACACCTTC
CASSLVETAPYGYTF
>TRBJ2-1|TRBV18|TRBD1|once|16
TGTGCCAGCTCATTGGTGACAGGGGTGGGTGTGAATGAGCAGTTCTTC
CASSLVTGVGVNEQFF
>TRBJ1-5|TRBV2|.|.|14
TGTGCCAGCAGCGCTTCAACCCCGGATCAGCCCCAGCATTTT
CASSASTPDQPQHF
>TRBJ2-2|TRBV7-9|TRBD1|once|17
TGTGCCAGCACCAGGGGACAGGGCGTATCAAACACCGGGGAGCTGTTTTTT
CASTRGQGVSNTGELFF
>TRBJ1-2|TRBV7-2|.|.|14
TGTGCCATCCCGGGGGGCAGGGGATTGCATGGCTACACCTTC
CAIPGGRGLHGYTF
>TRBJ2-1|TRBV7-2|TRBD1|.|16
TGTGCCAGCAGCTTACAGGGGGTGACTACCTACAATGAGCAGTTCTTC
CASSLQGVTTYNEQFF
>TRBJ2-1|TRBV19|TRBD1|.|14
TGTGCCAGTAGTGTTAGACAGGGCACTGTGGAGCAGTTCTTC
CASSVRQGTVEQFF
>TRBJ2-1|TRBV18|TRBD2|.|16
TGTGCCAGCTCACCACCCTCGACTAGCGGTTCATATGAGCAGTTCTTC
CASSPPSTSGSYEQFF
>TRBJ2-2|TRBV7-9|.|.|16
TGTGCCAGCAGCTTAGGGATGACACTTCCCACCGGGGAGCTGTTTTTT
CASSLGMTLPTGELFF
>TRBJ1-3|TRBV6-5|.|.|14
TGTGCCAGCAGAGTTGACAGGCGAGGAAACACCATATATTTT
CASRVDRRGNTIYF
>TRBJ2-1|TRBV19|TRBD2|.|16
TGTGCCAGTAGTATAGTCTCGGGGGGGCGGTACAATGAGCAGTTCTTC
CASSIVSGGRYNEQFF
>TRBJ1-3|TRBV5-4|.|.|15
TGTGCCAGCAGCTTCGGAAGGAGCTCTGGAAACACCATATATTTT
CASSFGRSSGNTIYF
>TRBJ1-3|TRBV29-1|TRBD1|once|14
TGCAGCGTCGAGGACAGGGGCGCTGGAAACACCATATATTTT
CSVEDRGAGNTIYF
>TRBJ2-7|TRBV24-1|TRBD2|.|15
TGTGCCACCAGTCTCGGGACTAGCGGGAACTACGAGCAGTACTTC
CATSLGTSGNYEQYF
>TRBJ1-2|TRBV5-1|.|.|13
TGCGCCAGCAGCACAACAGATAACTATGGCTACACCTTC
CASSTTDNYGYTF
>TRBJ2-2|TRBV7-9|.|.|16
TGTGCCAGCAGCTTAGTTTCCGGGCAAAACACCGGGGAGCTGTTTTTT
CASSLVSGQNTGELFF
>TRBJ2-3|TRBV20-1|TRBD2|.|15
TGCAGTGCTAGTAGACTAGCGGGGCTCACAGATACGCAGTATTTT
CSASRLAGLTDTQYF
>TRBJ1-4|TRBV5-6|.|.|17
TGTGCCAGCAGCTTGGCCGGGAGGACACAAGGTCTTGAAAAACTGTTTTTT
CASSLAGRTQGLEKLFF
>TRBJ1-5|TRBV9|.|.|13
TGTGCCAGCAGCGTAGGCCCAGGCCAGCCCCAGCATTTT
CASSVGPGQPQHF
>TRBJ2-7|TRBV4-3|.|.|15
TGCGCCAGCAGCCAATCGTGGGGGACCGGCTACGAGCAGTACTTC
CASSQSWGTGYEQYF
>TRBJ1-6|TRBV19|TRBD1|.|15
TGTGCCAGTAGTAGAAGAGGGGGCGGGAATTCACCCCTCCACTTT
CASSRRGGGNSPLHF
>TRBJ1-1|TRBV12-3/TRBV12-4|.|.|13
TGTGCCAGCAGACCGACGGGCAACACTGAAGCTTTCTTT
CASRPTGNTEAFF
>TRBJ1-5|TRBV3-1/TRBV3-2|.|.|14
TGTGCCAGCAGCCCGAAGTGGAGCAATCAGCCCCAGCATTTT
CASSPKWSNQPQHF
>TRBJ2-5|TRBV6-2/TRBV6-3|.|few|16
TGTGCCAGCAGTTGGAGCCTACTAGTTTTCCAAGAGACCCAGTACTTC
CASSWSLLVFQETQYF
>TRBJ1-6|TRBV11-1|.|.|15
TGTGCCAGCAGCTTAACCGGGACGGAGAATTCACCCCTCCACTTT
CASSLTGTENSPLHF
>TRBJ2-1|TRBV5-1|.|.|15
TGCGCCAGCAGCTTGGCTGTTGGGGGGTTCAATGAGCAGTTCTTC
CASSLAVGGFNEQFF
>TRBJ1-5|TRBV28|TRBD1|.|16
TGTGCCAGCAGTCCTTGGACAGGGGGCTGGAGTCAGCCCCAGCATTTT
CASSPWTGGWSQPQHF
>TRBJ2-3|TRBV11-2|.|.|13
TGTGCCAGCAGCTTAGGGGACTTGGATACGCAGTATTTT
CASSLGDLDTQYF
>TRBJ2-2|TRBV24-1|.|.|15
TGTGCCACCAGTGATCCTACACAGGGTCCCGGGGAGCTGTTTTTT
CATSDPTQGPGELFF
>TRBJ2-3|TRBV7-2|TRBD2|.|18
TGTGCCAGCAGCTTAGGGGCCCCGGGACTAGCGGGAGCGGATACGCAGTATTTT
CASSLGAPGLAGADTQYF
>TRBJ2-3|TRBV28|.|.|13
TGTGCCAGCAGTTTACCTAACACAGATACGCAGTATTTT
CASSLPNTDTQYF
>TRBJ2-7|TRBV9|TRBD2|.|17
TGTGCCAGCAGCCTAGGGACTAGCGGGAGGGGATCCTACGAGCAGTACTTC
CASSLGTSGRGSYEQYF
>TRBJ2-1|TRBV24-1|TRBD2|.|13
TGTGCCACCAGTGATGTAGCGGGTCATGAGCAGTTCTTC
CATSDVAGHEQFF
>TRBJ2-4|TRBV10-2|TRBD2|.|17
TGCGCCAGCACCGCGGTAGCGGGGGGCTTAGCCAAAAACATTCAGTACTTC
CASTAVAGGLAKNIQYF
>TRBJ1-3|TRBV21-1|.|few|15
TGTGCCAGCAGCAAACGGACAGGCTCTGGAAACACCATATATTTT
CASSKRTGSGNTIYF
>TRBJ1-3|TRBV4-3|.|.|17
TGCGCCAGCAGCGCGCAAGCGCAGGGTTCTACTGGAAACACCATATATTTT
CASSAQAQGSTGNTIYF
>TRBJ1-5|TRBV30|.|.|16
TGTGCCTGGAGTGATGTCCAAGGACCGTTCCACCAGCCCCAGCATTTT
CAWSDVQGPFHQPQHF